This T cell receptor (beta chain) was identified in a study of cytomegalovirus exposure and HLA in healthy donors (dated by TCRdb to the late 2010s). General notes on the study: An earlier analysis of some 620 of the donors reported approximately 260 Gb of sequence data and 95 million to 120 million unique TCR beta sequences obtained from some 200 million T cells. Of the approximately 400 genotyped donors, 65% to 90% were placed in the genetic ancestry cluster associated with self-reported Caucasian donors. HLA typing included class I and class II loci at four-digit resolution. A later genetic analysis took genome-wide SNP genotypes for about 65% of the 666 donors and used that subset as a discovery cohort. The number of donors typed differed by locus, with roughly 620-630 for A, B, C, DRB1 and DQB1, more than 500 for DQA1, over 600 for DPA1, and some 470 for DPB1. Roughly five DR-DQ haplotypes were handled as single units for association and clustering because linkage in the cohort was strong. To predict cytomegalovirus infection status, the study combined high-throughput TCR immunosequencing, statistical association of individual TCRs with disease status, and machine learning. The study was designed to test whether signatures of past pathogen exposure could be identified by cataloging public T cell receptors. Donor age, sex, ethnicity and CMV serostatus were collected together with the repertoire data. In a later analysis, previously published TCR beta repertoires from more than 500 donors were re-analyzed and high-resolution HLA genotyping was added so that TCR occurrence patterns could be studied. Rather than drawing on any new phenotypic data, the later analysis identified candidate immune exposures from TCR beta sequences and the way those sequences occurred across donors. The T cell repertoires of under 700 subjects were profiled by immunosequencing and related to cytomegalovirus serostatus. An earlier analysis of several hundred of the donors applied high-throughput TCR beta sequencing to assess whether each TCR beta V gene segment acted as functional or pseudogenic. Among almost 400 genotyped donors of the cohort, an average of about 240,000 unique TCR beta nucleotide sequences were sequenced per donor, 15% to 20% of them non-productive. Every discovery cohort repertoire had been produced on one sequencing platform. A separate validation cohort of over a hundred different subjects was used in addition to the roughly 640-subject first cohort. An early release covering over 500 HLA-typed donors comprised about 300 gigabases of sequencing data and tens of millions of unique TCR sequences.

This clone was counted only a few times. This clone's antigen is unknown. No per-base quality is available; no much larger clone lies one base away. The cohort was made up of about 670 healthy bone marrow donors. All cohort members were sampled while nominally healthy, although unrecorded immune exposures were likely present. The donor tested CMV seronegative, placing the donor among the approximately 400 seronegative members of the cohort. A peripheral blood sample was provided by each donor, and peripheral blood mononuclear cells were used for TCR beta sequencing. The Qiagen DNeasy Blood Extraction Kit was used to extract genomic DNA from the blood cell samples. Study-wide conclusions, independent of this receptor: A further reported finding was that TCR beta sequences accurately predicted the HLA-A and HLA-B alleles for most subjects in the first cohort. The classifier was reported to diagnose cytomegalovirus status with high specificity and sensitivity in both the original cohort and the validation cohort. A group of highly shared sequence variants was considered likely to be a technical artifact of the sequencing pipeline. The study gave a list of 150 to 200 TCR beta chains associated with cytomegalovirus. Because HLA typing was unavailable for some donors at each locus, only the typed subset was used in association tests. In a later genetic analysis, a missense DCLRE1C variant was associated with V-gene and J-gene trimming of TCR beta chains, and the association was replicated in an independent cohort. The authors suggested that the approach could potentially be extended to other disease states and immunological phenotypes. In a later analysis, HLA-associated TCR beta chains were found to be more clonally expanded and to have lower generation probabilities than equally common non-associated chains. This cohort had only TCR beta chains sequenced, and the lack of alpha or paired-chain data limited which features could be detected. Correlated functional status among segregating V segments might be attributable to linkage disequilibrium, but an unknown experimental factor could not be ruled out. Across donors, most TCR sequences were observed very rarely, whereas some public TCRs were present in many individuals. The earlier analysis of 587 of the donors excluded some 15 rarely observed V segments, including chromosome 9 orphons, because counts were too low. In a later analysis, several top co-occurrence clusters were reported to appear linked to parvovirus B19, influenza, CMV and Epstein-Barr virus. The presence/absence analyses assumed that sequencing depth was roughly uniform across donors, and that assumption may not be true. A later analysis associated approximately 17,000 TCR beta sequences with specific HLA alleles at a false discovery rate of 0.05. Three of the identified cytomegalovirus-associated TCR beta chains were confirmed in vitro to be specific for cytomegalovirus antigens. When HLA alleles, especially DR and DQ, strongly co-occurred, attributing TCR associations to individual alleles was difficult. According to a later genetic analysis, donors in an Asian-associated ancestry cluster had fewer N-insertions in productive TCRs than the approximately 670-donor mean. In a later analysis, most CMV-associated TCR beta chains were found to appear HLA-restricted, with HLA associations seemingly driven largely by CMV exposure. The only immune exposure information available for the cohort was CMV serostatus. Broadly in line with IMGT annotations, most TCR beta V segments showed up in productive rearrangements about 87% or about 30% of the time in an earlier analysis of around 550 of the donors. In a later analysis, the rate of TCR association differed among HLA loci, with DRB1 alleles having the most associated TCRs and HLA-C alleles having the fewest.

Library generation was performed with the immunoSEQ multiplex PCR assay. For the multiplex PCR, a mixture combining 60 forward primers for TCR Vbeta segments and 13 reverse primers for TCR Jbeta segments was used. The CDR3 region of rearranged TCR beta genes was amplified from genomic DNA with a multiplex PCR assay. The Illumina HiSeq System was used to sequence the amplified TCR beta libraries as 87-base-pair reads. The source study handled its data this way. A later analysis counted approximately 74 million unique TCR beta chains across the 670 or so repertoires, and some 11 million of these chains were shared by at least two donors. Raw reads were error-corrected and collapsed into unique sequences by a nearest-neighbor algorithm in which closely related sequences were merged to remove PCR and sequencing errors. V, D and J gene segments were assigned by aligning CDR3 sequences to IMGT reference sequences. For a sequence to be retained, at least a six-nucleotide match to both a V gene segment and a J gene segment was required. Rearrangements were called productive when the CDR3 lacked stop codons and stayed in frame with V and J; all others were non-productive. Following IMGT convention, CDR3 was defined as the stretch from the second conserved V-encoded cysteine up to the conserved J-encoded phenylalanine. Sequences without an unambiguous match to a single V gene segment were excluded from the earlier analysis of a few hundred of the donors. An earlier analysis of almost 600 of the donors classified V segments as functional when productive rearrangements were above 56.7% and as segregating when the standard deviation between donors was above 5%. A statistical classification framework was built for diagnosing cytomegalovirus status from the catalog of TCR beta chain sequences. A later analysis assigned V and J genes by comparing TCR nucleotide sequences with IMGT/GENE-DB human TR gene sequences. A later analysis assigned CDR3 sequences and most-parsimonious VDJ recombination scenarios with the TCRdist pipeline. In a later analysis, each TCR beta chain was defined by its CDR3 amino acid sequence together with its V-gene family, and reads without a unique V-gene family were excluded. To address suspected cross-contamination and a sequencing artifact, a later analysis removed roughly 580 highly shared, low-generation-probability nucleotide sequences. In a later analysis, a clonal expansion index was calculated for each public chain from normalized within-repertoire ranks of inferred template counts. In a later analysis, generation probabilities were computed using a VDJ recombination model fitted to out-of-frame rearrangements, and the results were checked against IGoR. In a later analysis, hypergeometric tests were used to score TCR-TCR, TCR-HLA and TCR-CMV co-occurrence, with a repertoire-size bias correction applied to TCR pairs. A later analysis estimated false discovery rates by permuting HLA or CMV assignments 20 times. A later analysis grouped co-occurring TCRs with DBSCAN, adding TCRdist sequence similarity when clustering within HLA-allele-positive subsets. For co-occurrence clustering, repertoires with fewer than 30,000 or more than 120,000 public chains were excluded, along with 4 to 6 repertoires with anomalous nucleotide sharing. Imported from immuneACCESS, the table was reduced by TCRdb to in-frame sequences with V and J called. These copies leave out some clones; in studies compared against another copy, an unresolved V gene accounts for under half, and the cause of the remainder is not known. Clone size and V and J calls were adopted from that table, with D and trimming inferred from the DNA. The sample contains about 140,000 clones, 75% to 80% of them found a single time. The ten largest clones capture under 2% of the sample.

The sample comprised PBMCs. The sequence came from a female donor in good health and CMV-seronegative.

The bases read TGTGCCAGCTCACCACAAGGGGGAACTAATGAAAAACTGTTTTTT. This yields the protein CASSPQGGTNEKLFF. The chain is assembled from TRBV18 and TRBJ1-4, with a weak D call of TRBD1 (6 bases match). CDR1 and CDR2, looked up from the germline V gene, are KGHSH and LQKENI. The CDR3 holds 15 amino acids from the cysteine to the phenylalanine. CDR3 DNA only is kept here, 45 bases in frame from base 1. V and J lose 1 base and 1 base, and a span of 7 bases separates them.